This TCR beta chain is drawn from a study of shared clonotypes between healthy human individuals. Study results and caveats: Non-shared clonotypes showed lower generation probabilities than clonotypes common to all four donors.

The authors divided CD4+ cells into CD45RA+ naive and CD45RA-negative memory subsets. V was trimmed by 3 bases and J by 5 bases, leaving 14 bases between them. CDR1 SGHRS and CDR2 YFSETQ come from the germline V gene. The CDR3 length is 14 residues. For this clone: The antigen remains unidentified.

Several immunoSEQ plates received, in even portions, the genomic DNA of each subset. Some 30,000 T cell genomes, or roughly 180 ng DNA, went into the sorted-subset replicate PCRs. Assay used: immunoSEQ multiplex PCR; TCRdb lists only in-frame clones, some missing. The data show 2 million to 2.5 million clones, about 92% seen once. The V gene is TRBV5-1, the J gene TRBJ2-5; the D gene is possibly TRBD2 (6 bases). This receptor was identified in a man aged 18-30 years in good health. Some clones in this sample may be carry-over from other donors' samples. The sequenced sample consisted of naive CD4+ T cells from PBMCs. The subset here: CD45RA+ positively selected. The CDR3 reads CASSSGGGLETQYF. The CDR3 DNA is TGCGCCAGCAGCTCCGGGGGAGGTCTCGAGACCCAGTACTTC. Supplemented by reference TRBV5-1 and TRBJ2-5, the full variable domain reads KAGVTQTPRYLIKTRGQQVTLSCSPISGHRSVSWYQQTPGQGLQFLFEYFSETQRNKGNFPGRFSGRQFSNSRSEMNVSTLELGDSALYLCASSSGGGLETQYFGPGTRLLVL.